Listed below are T cell receptor beta chains from one sample, sequenced in a study of immune heterogeneity within non-small cell lung tumors. TCRdb reprocessed the multiplex PCR reads with MiXCR, giving one entry per CDR3 protein. The sample consists of 10,000 to 15,000 distinct CDR3 sequences, 23% of them appearing once. Sequencing input: lung tumor tissue. All receptors derive from a man aged 45-60 years with non-small cell lung cancer. The conserved cysteine and the conserved F or W are not part of the CDR3 here. The order of the fields is V gene, CDR3 protein.

TRBV6-6 | ASSYLNRQGRGNSPLH
TRBV6-1 | ASSTGVGPQH
TRBV19 | ASKAPGGQGGTEAF
TRBV27 | ASTVSGGNEQF
TRBV27 | ASSLWMVTGQGQPQH
TRBV2 | ASRATRQGNQPQH
TRBV19 | ASREIWGSYSPLH
TRBV12-3/TRBV12-4 | ASSLEAGGYQPQH
TRBV5-1 | ASSLVGKPDSNQPQH
TRBV3-1 | ASSQTDGVYGYT
TRBV7-8 | ASSLTEQRYEQY
TRBV5-5 | ASSPQREVSDTQY
TRBV12-3/TRBV12-4 | ASSLAGQGSNQPQH
TRBV6-1 | ASRLTYFTGELF
TRBV5-1 | ASSLEQGVTQY
TRBV15 | ATSSRGTSGRYNEQF
TRBV15 | ATSTPPRQGSETQY
TRBV6-1 | ASSRGQGWTDTQY
TRBV19 | ASRGRGWSYNEQF
TRBV5-5 | ARSLVAAGEKLF
TRBV30 | AWSVGTSRIYEQF
TRBV10-3 | AILPEGENEQY
TRBV7-9 | ASIPTSGWANEQF
TRBV30 | AWSPSGGRGYEQY
TRBV6-2/TRBV6-3 | ASSPGLIGGANGELF
TRBV7-2 | ASSPPSAPKADTQY
TRBV6-1 | ASSLTFGQGGDQPQH
TRBV4-1 | ASSQGTGERYEQY
TRBV7-9 | ASSPWTGSYEQY
TRBV7-6 | ASSLSTGYEQY
TRBV19 | ASSTRDTTLEQY
TRBV6-4 | ASSDGGGADEQF
TRBV6-2/TRBV6-3 | ATGVSGSDGELF
TRBV30 | ACVRLAPNEQF
TRBV9 | ASSSYGGLETQY
TRBV2 | ASRGGTGVGNEQF
TRBV11-2 | ASSVGTNEQF
TRBV2 | ASDWNSNQPQH
TRBV19 | ASSKTPNTEAF
TRBV18 | ASSPASLRIPYNSPLH
TRBV5-1 | ASSSGLLSTDTQY
TRBV30 | AWSLGHVETQY
TRBV30 | AWSGQGGGQPQH
TRBV10-3 | AISESKGTAQETQY
TRBV7-2 | ASSLTPAPLSGYT
TRBV11-2 | ASSYLGGTGMACQQY
TRBV28 | ASRIQGVTEAF
TRBV6-4 | ASSDSGDTDTQY
TRBV28 | ASSFSLNVQY
TRBV6-6 | ASSYGGVSTGELF
TRBV6-2/TRBV6-3 | ASGGQGELTEAF
TRBV6-1 | ASSEGQHTDTQY
TRBV7-6 | ASSRTGANTGELF
TRBV27 | ASSLTGVNSYNSPLH